Listed below are T cell receptor beta chains from one sample, sequenced in a study of blood T cell repertoires in COVID-19. Profiling relied on immunoSEQ multiplex PCR, and the TCRdb table lists in-frame clones only, not all of them. The data contain around 190,000 clones, roughly 87% of them singletons. Sample: PBMCs or T cells enriched from blood (not recorded which). Receptors were obtained from a man aged 18 to 30 with acute COVID-19. Both conserved end residues are part of each CDR3. Each record gives: J gene, clone size, V gene, D gene, CDR3 DNA, CDR3 protein. D genes are given only for firm matches. Clone size appears in some rows only: once, few, many, or a class for an expanded clone.

>TRBJ2-3|-|TRBV7-9|-
TGTGCCAGCAGCTTAGGGGCGTTGAATACGCAGTATTTT
CASSLGALNTQYF
>TRBJ2-7|-|TRBV7-2|-
TGTGCCAGCAGCTTTGCGGCGCTAAGCTCCTACGAGCAGTACTTC
CASSFAALSSYEQYF
>TRBJ2-1|-|TRBV6-6|TRBD2
TGTGCCAGCAATCCTGAGACTAGCGGGAGGAATGAGCAGTTCTTC
CASNPETSGRNEQFF
>TRBJ2-1|-|TRBV7-2|TRBD2
TGTGCCAGCAGCGCGGGACTAGGGTCCTACAATGAGCAGTTCTTC
CASSAGLGSYNEQFF
>TRBJ1-1|once|TRBV9|-
TGTGCCAGCAGCGTTTCAGGTAACACTGAAGCTTTCTTT
CASSVSGNTEAFF
>TRBJ2-5|-|TRBV7-9|TRBD1
TGTGCCAGCAGCTTCCGGGAACAGGGGGGAGAGACCCAGTACTTC
CASSFREQGGETQYF
>TRBJ2-7|-|TRBV29-1|TRBD1
TGCAGCGTTGAAGTCACAGGGGGCACCTACGAGCAGTACTTC
CSVEVTGGTYEQYF
>TRBJ1-1|-|TRBV12-3/TRBV12-4|-
TGTGCCAGCAACTACATGATTGGCACTGAAGCTTTCTTT
CASNYMIGTEAFF
>TRBJ2-7|-|TRBV28|-
TGTGCCAGCAGAGAAGTGAAACGACAGGCGGGGCAGTACTTC
CASREVKRQAGQYF
>TRBJ2-3|-|TRBV19|TRBD1
TGTGCCAGTAGTCCTCCTTGGGGCAGGGGGACCTTCGATACGCAGTATTTT
CASSPPWGRGTFDTQYF